These 17 T cell receptor beta chains share one sample of origin, sequenced in a study of OX40 agonist ivuxolimab in advanced cancers. The library came from the immunoSEQ multiplex PCR assay. The immuneACCESS repertoire file appears here via TCRdb, limited to in-frame rearrangements. These files lack a portion of the clones; in checked studies, under half of the deficit traces to unresolved V genes, and the cause of the others is not known. This sample lists roughly 100,000 clones; more than 85% were detected once. Jointly, the top ten make up less than 3.5% of the sample. Here the sequenced sample was CD4+ or CD8+ T cells sorted from blood, taken in a trial of the OX40 agonist ivuxolimab. The source of these receptors is an adult with an advanced solid tumor such as melanoma, head and neck, liver or kidney cancer.

In this sample, this clone turned up once. The V and J genes are TRBV5-5 and TRBJ1-1; D is undetermined. CDR1 SGHKS and CDR2 YYEKEE come from the germline V gene (reference sequence). The CDR3 spans 13 residues. The V gene lost 3 bases and the J gene lost 1 base, with 7 bases spanning the gap. CDR3 coding DNA: TGTGCCAGCAGCTCCCTGAAGAACACTGAAGCTTTCTTT. This codes for CASSSLKNTEAFF.

This clone was observed once. The rearrangement joins TRBV18 to TRBJ2-2, with D perhaps matching TRBD2 (5 bases). Germline values: CDR1 KGHSH, CDR2 LQKENI. The V end lost 0 bases, the J end lost 6 bases, and 26 bases lay between the germline ends. This CDR3 has 20 amino acids. The CDR3 DNA is TGTGCCAGCTCACCACCGGGAGTAGTGGTCGCCGAGGCTAACTCCGGGGAGCTGTTTTTT. This sequence encodes CASSPPGVVVAEANSGELFF. Using reference TRBV18 and TRBJ2-2 for the parts outside the CDR3, the full variable domain is NAGVMQNPRHLVRRRGQEARLRCSPMKGHSHVYWYRQLPEEGLKFMVYLQKENIIDESGMPKERFSAEFPKEGPSILRIQQVVRGDSAAYFCASSPPGVVVAEANSGELFFGEGSRLTVL.

The genes are TRBV6-5 and TRBJ2-7, with D unclear. Germline values: CDR1 MNHEY, CDR2 SVGAGI. V gave up 2 bases and J gave up 4 bases, with 15 bases separating them. The length of the CDR3 is 15 residues. The CDR3 nucleotides are TGTGCCAGCAGTTACAGCATCAGGTCAGCTTACGAGCAGTACTTC. This sequence encodes CASSYSIRSAYEQYF.

A single count supports this clone. The rearrangement links TRBV28 to TRBJ1-4; 8 positions match TRBD1. The CDR3 consists of 15 residues. CDR1 is MDHEN, CDR2 SYDVKM, per germline. The V and J ends lost 4 bases and 6 bases, in that order; junction bases with no gene match: 7. The chain's CDR3 is CASSWNDRGDEKLFF. The CDR3 region has the DNA TGTGCCAGCAGTTGGAATGACAGGGGAGATGAAAAACTGTTTTTT.

The chain is built from TRBV7-9 and TRBJ2-7, with TRBD2 matching over 14 bases. V shed 4 bases, J shed 0 bases, and the junction held 8 bases outside the gene matches. Germline V gene lookup returns CDR1 SEHNR and CDR2 FQNEAQ (reference sequence). The CDR3 has 18 residues. This chain's CDR3 is CASSSPGLAGESSYEQYF. The CDR3 DNA follows: TGTGCCAGCAGCTCCCCGGGACTAGCGGGAGAGTCCTCCTACGAGCAGTACTTC.

The chain is built from TRBV5-5 and TRBJ2-7, with TRBD2 identical over 9 bases. Germline CDR1 reads SGHKS; CDR2 reads YYEKEE (reference sequence). The CDR3 has 14 amino acids. The trim removed 2 bases at V and 3 bases at J, leaving 3 bases unmatched. CDR3 DNA: TGTGCCAGCAGCTTAGCGGGGGGCCACTACGAGCAGTACTTC. As protein: CASSLAGGHYEQYF.

V is TRBV28 and J is TRBJ2-7; D possibly uses TRBD1 or TRBD2 (6 bases each). Germline V CDR1 and CDR2: MDHEN, SYDVKM. V lost 6 bases to trimming and J lost 5 bases, with 17 bases between them. The CDR3 totals 14 residues. The CDR3 here is CASSQYMGGHEQYF. The CDR3, as DNA: TGTGCCAGCAGCCAATACATGGGGGGCCACGAGCAGTACTTC.

The V gene is TRBV13, the J gene TRBJ1-5, with D tentatively TRBD1 (6 bases). The ends were cut back, 5 bases at V and 6 bases at J, with 14 bases in the middle. The CDR3 runs 14 residues. Germline V gene lookup returns CDR1 PRHDT and CDR2 FYEKMQ (reference sequence). The CDR3 nucleotides read TGTGCCAGCAGCGAAAAAACAGGGACTCAGCCCCAGCATTTT. It is translated as CASSEKTGTQPQHF.

The V and J genes are TRBV12-5 and TRBJ2-7; D is perhaps TRBD2 (6 bases). V was cut by 6 bases and J by 4 bases, with 13 bases left in between. There are 13 residues in the CDR3. Germline values: CDR1 LGHNT, CDR2 FRNRAP. The CDR3 DNA reads as TGTGCTAGTGGCCACCGGGACTTTTACGAGCAGTACTTC. This gives the protein CASGHRDFYEQYF.

A remark on this clone: A read error may produce the germline difference seen at one junction end. The rearrangement links TRBV7-7 to TRBJ2-1, with 8 bases identical to TRBD1. Germline assignment: CDR1 SSHAT and CDR2 FNYEAQ (reference sequence). The CDR3 has 13 amino acids. CDR3 DNA: TGTGCTAGCAGCTTAGCAGACAGGGGAGAGCAGTTCTTC. It is translated as CASSLADRGEQFF.

To note about this clone: A read error may produce the germline difference seen at one junction end. The J gene is TRBJ2-5, the V gene TRBV6-1; D is unclear. CDR1 and CDR2 from the germline V gene are MNHNS and SASEGT. This CDR3 has 18 amino acids. CDR3 sequence reads: CASSKASYIAGYKETQYF. CDR3 DNA sequence: TGTGCCAGCAGTAAAGCGAGCTACATAGCAGGCTATAAAGAGACCCAGTACTTC.

V is TRBV7-8 and J is TRBJ2-7; 8 positions match TRBD1. Germline V lookup: CDR1 SGHVS, CDR2 FQNEAQ. The CDR3 runs to 15 residues. The V gene end was trimmed by 5 bases and the J gene end by 6 bases; junction bases not matched to a gene: 12. For the CDR3, the DNA is TGTGCCAGCAGCGCCCTAGTTCCAGGGGGCGGCGAGCAGTACTTC. Its translation: CASSALVPGGGEQYF.

The rearrangement joins TRBV4-1 to TRBJ2-7; a possible D gene is TRBD1 (6 bases). V was trimmed by 4 bases and J by 3 bases, leaving 19 bases between them. The CDR3 extends over 16 amino acids. Germline assignment: CDR1 MGHRA and CDR2 YSYEKL. The CDR3 coding sequence is TGCGCCAGCAGCCGGGGAACAGGGAACACAAACTACGAGCAGTACTTC. Protein: CASSRGTGNTNYEQYF.

V and J are TRBV29-1 and TRBJ2-2, with D possibly matching TRBD1 (6 bases). Germline values: CDR1 SQVTM, CDR2 ANQGSEA. The ends were cut back, 4 bases at V and 3 bases at J, with 9 bases in the middle. The CDR3 has 13 residues. The DNA of the CDR3 is TGCAGCGTTGCACAGGGCTACACCGGGGAGCTGTTTTTT. Translation gives CSVAQGYTGELFF.

The chain uses TRBV7-6 and TRBJ2-3; no clear D gene. V was trimmed by 5 bases and J by 2 bases, leaving 20 bases between them. CDR1 and CDR2 from the germline V gene are SGHVS and FNYEAQ. The CDR3 is made up of 17 amino acids. The CDR3 here is CASSPTGGLLYTDTQYF. In DNA, the CDR3 is TGTGCCAGCAGCCCTACGGGTGGATTACTTTACACAGATACGCAGTATTTT.

This chain joins TRBV7-6 and TRBJ2-1, with 8 bases aligning to TRBD2. With V trimmed by 5 bases and J by 7 bases, 13 bases remained unmatched. Germline V lookup: CDR1 SGHVS, CDR2 FNYEAQ. The CDR3 consists of 16 residues. CDR3 sequence: CASSRGGGPPGNEQFF. Written as DNA, the CDR3 is TGTGCCAGCAGCCGGGGCGGGGGGCCCCCGGGGAATGAGCAGTTCTTC.

The genes are TRBV28 and TRBJ2-3, with 7 bases aligning to TRBD1. From germline, CDR1 is MDHEN and CDR2 SYDVKM. After removal of 6 bases from V and 6 bases from J, the junction contained 3 bases not matched to a gene. The CDR3 is 12 residues long. The CDR3 DNA is TGTGCCAGCAGCAAGGACAGGGATACGCAGTATTTT. Translation: CASSKDRDTQYF. Together with reference TRBV28 and TRBJ2-3, the CDR3 gives the full variable domain: DVKVTQSSRYLVKRTGEKVFLECVQDMDHENMFWYRQDPGLGLRLIYFSYDVKMKEKGDIPEGYSVSREKKERFSLILESASTNQTSMYLCASSKDRDTQYFGPGTRLTVL.